This T cell receptor (beta chain) was sequenced during a study of cytomegalovirus exposure and HLA in healthy donors (dated by TCRdb to the late 2010s). For context, the study as a whole: An earlier analysis of several hundred of the donors reported 276 Gb of sequence data and roughly 120 million unique TCR beta sequences obtained from 180 million or so T cells. An earlier analysis of around 640 of the donors used high-throughput TCR beta sequencing to judge whether each TCR beta V gene segment behaved as functional or pseudogenic. To predict cytomegalovirus infection status, the study combined high-throughput TCR immunosequencing, statistical association of individual TCRs with disease status, and machine learning. A separate validation cohort of 100 to 150 different subjects was used in addition to the roughly 700-subject first cohort. Donor age, sex, ethnicity and CMV serostatus were compiled together with the repertoire data. Using immunosequencing, the study profiled T cell repertoires from about 650 subjects and related those repertoires to cytomegalovirus serostatus. The study was designed to test whether signatures of past pathogen exposure could be identified by cataloging public T cell receptors. Of the 350 to 400 genotyped donors, around 81% fell in the genetic ancestry cluster associated with self-reported Caucasian donors. The later analysis used no new phenotypic data to find candidate immune exposures, relying instead on TCR beta sequences and their occurrence across donors. On average, 235,054 unique TCR beta nucleotide sequences were sequenced per donor among a few hundred genotyped donors of the cohort, with roughly 18% of those sequences being non-productive. An early release covering more than 500 HLA-typed donors comprised about 310 gigabases of sequencing data and approximately 85 million unique TCR sequences. Four to six DR-DQ haplotypes were handled as single units for association and clustering, since linkage in the cohort was strong. To study patterns of TCR occurrence, a later analysis re-analyzed previously published TCR beta repertoires from around 670 donors and added high-resolution HLA genotyping. All discovery cohort repertoires had been generated using a single sequencing platform. A later genetic analysis used genome-wide SNP genotypes for 398 of the 666 donors, treating that subset as a discovery cohort. Both class I and class II loci were covered by HLA typing, at four-digit resolution. Typing coverage differed by locus: A, B, C, DRB1 and DQB1 were typed in about 629-640 donors, DQA1 in about 560, DPA1 in 600 to 610, and DPB1 in around 440. Study-wide conclusions, independent of this receptor: Most CMV-associated TCR beta chains appeared to be HLA-restricted in a later analysis, and the HLA associations seemed to be driven largely by CMV exposure. V-gene and J-gene trimming of TCR beta chains was associated with a missense DCLRE1C variant in a later genetic analysis, and the association was replicated in an independent cohort. This cohort had only TCR beta chains sequenced, and the lack of alpha or paired-chain data limited which features could be detected. A later genetic analysis reported fewer N-insertions in productive TCRs among donors in an Asian-associated ancestry cluster than the roughly 700-donor mean. The sequencing pipeline was judged likely to have produced a cluster of highly shared sequence variants as a technical artifact. A later analysis found that HLA-associated TCR beta chains were more clonally expanded and had lower generation probabilities than equally common non-associated chains. Some IMGT-functional V segments, including TRBV6-2 and TRBV6-3, could not be distinguished by the 87-base-pair reads and were therefore excluded. A further reported finding was that TCR beta sequences accurately predicted the HLA-A and HLA-B alleles for most subjects in the first cohort. Because HLA typing was unavailable for some donors at each locus, only the typed subset was used in association tests. CMV serostatus was the only immune exposure information available for the cohort. Broadly in line with IMGT annotations, most TCR beta V segments showed up in productive rearrangements about 87% or about 30% of the time in an earlier analysis of several hundred of the donors. At a false discovery rate of 0.05, a later analysis linked 15,000 to 20,000 TCR beta sequences to specific HLA alleles. Presence/absence analyses assumed roughly uniform sequencing depth across donors, an assumption that may not hold. A later analysis reported that several top co-occurrence clusters appeared linked to parvovirus B19, influenza, CMV and Epstein-Barr virus. Most TCR sequences were seen in very few donors, while some public TCRs were found in many individuals. In a later analysis, the rate of TCR association differed among HLA loci, with DRB1 alleles having the most associated TCRs and HLA-C alleles having the fewest. Correlated functional status among segregating V segments might be attributable to linkage disequilibrium, but an unknown experimental factor could not be ruled out. A total of 150 or so TCR beta chains were listed by the study as associated with cytomegalovirus. Because counts were too low, some 17 rarely observed V segments, including chromosome 9 orphons, were excluded from the earlier analysis of some 590 of the donors. In vitro tests confirmed that a few of the cytomegalovirus-associated TCR beta chains recognize cytomegalovirus antigens. The classifier was reported to diagnose cytomegalovirus status with high specificity and sensitivity in both the original and validation cohorts. The authors suggested that the approach could potentially be generalized to other disease states and immunological phenotypes. When HLA alleles, especially DR and DQ, strongly co-occurred, TCR associations were difficult to assign to individual alleles.

There are 11 amino acids in the CDR3, from cysteine to phenylalanine inclusive. Only the CDR3 DNA is retained, 33 bases long and in frame from the first base. The junction shows trimming of 7 bases on V and 11 bases on J, plus 13 bases between the germline ends. From the germline V gene, CDR1 is MNHNS and CDR2 is SASEGT. Remarks on this clone: It lacks a known antigen. No base-level quality is on record; no much larger clone is a single base apart.

The library came from the immunoSEQ multiplex PCR assay. A mixture of 60 forward primers for TCR Vbeta segments and 13 reverse primers for TCR Jbeta segments was used in the multiplex PCR. The CDR3 region of rearranged TCR beta genes was amplified from genomic DNA with a multiplex PCR assay. Amplified TCR beta libraries were sequenced as 87-base-pair reads on the Illumina HiSeq System. The study's own analysis went as follows. A later analysis tallied about 77 million unique TCR beta chains across the 666 repertoires, and about 10 million of those chains were shared by two or more donors. Raw reads were error-corrected and collapsed into unique sequences by a nearest-neighbor algorithm in which closely related sequences were merged to remove PCR and sequencing errors. V, D and J gene segments were assigned by aligning CDR3 sequences to IMGT reference sequences. For a sequence to be retained, a match of at least six nucleotides was required to both a V gene segment and a J gene segment. Rearrangements were classified as productive when the CDR3 lacked stop codons and remained in frame with V and J, and all other rearrangements were classified as non-productive. CDR3 was defined by IMGT convention, running from the second conserved V-encoded cysteine to the conserved J-encoded phenylalanine. Sequences without an unambiguous match to a single V gene segment were excluded from the earlier analysis of 450 to 650 of the donors. An earlier analysis of a few hundred of the donors called V segments functional above 56.7% productive rearrangements and segregating when the between-donor standard deviation exceeded 5%. To diagnose cytomegalovirus status from the catalog of TCR beta chain sequences, a statistical classification framework was built. In a later analysis, V and J genes were assigned by comparing TCR nucleotide sequences against IMGT/GENE-DB human TR gene sequences. Using the TCRdist pipeline, a later analysis assigned CDR3 sequences along with most-parsimonious VDJ recombination scenarios. A later analysis defined each TCR beta chain by its CDR3 amino acid sequence plus V-gene family, and excluded reads lacking a unique V-gene family. In a later analysis, fewer than 650 highly shared, low-generation-probability nucleotide sequences were removed to address suspected cross-contamination and a sequencing artifact. A later analysis calculated a clonal expansion index for each public chain from normalized within-repertoire ranks of inferred template counts. In a later analysis, generation probabilities were computed with a VDJ recombination model fitted to out-of-frame rearrangements, and the resulting probabilities were checked against IGoR. In a later analysis, TCR-TCR, TCR-HLA and TCR-CMV co-occurrence was scored with hypergeometric tests, and a repertoire-size bias correction was applied to TCR pairs. A later analysis estimated false discovery rates by permuting HLA or CMV assignments 20 times. In a later analysis, co-occurring TCRs were grouped with DBSCAN, and TCRdist sequence similarity was added when clustering was performed within HLA-allele-positive subsets. Repertoires with fewer than 30,000 or more than 120,000 public chains, plus five repertoires with anomalous nucleotide sharing, were excluded from co-occurrence clustering. TCRdb obtained this table from immuneACCESS and retained in-frame rearrangements with V and J assigned. These tables miss some clones; where compared with another copy, unresolved V genes account for less than half of the shortfall, and the remainder is unexplained. V, J and clone size derive from that table, while D and trimming were established from the DNA sequence. For this sample there are around 160,000 clones; roughly 80% appear just once. The ten largest make up 6.5% to 7% of the sample.

In total, just over 650 healthy bone marrow donors made up the cohort. At the time of sampling, all cohort members were nominally healthy, though unrecorded immune exposures were likely present. The donor tested CMV seropositive, placing the donor among the approximately 290 seropositive members of the cohort. A peripheral blood sample was collected from each donor, and TCR beta sequencing was performed on peripheral blood mononuclear cells. The Qiagen DNeasy Blood Extraction Kit was used to extract genomic DNA from the blood cell samples. The sequenced sample consisted of PBMCs. The chain joins TRBV6-1 to TRBJ2-3; the D gene is perhaps TRBD2, on 5 matching bases. The clonotype was recovered from a woman aged 40 to 50 in good health and CMV-seropositive. The CDR3 protein: CASTGDGGQYF. The sequenced DNA: TGTGCCAGCACGGGTGATGGAGGGCAGTATTTT.